One and the same sample provided the 8 T cell receptor beta chains below, sequenced in a study of radiation and T cells in renal cell carcinoma. Profiling relied on immunoSEQ multiplex PCR, and the TCRdb table lists in-frame clones only, not all of them. Of 130,000 to 150,000 clones listed, roughly nine tenths were seen once; the top ten hold roughly 4%. As to time point: baseline pretreatment blood. Indicated treatment: 15 Gy SBRT to primary tumor, nephrectomy 4 weeks later. Specimen: blood, collected from a patient whose treatment included radiotherapy and nephrectomy. The receptors stem from a woman in her 70s with renal cell carcinoma.

In its sample, this clone was seen a few times. In the same sample, other DNA sequences code for this CDR3. The chain links TRBV18 to TRBJ2-2, with TRBD1 matching over 8 bases. The germline V gene has CDR1 KGHSH and CDR2 LQKENI. CDR3 length: 15 residues. V was clipped by 3 bases and J by 1 base; unmatched bases: 1. CDR3 coding DNA: TGTGCCAGCTCACCCGGACAGGGGAACACCGGGGAGCTGTTTTTT. Its translation is CASSPGQGNTGELFF.

The chain is built from TRBV7-2 and TRBJ2-5; tentative D call: TRBD1 (6 bases). The CDR3 covers 14 residues. The V and J ends lost 2 bases and 4 bases respectively, with 11 bases between them. The germline gives CDR1 SGHTA, CDR2 FQGNSA. The CDR3 loop reads CASSLLGRGETQYF. The CDR3 DNA is TGTGCCAGCAGCTTATTGGGCAGGGGAGAGACCCAGTACTTC. The complete variable domain, with remaining parts taken from reference TRBV7-2 and TRBJ2-5, reads GAGVSQSPSNKVTEKGKDVELRCDPISGHTALYWYRQSLGQGLEFLIYFQGNSAPDKSGLPSDRFSAERTGGSVSTLTIQRTQQEDSAVYLCASSLLGRGETQYFGPGTRLLVL.

This sequence joins TRBV19 and TRBJ2-7; 7 bases are shared with TRBD2. V lost 3 bases to trimming and J lost 0 bases; unmatched junction nucleotides: 8. CDR1 and CDR2 (germline): LNHDA, SQIVND (reference sequence). The CDR3 is 16 amino acids. Here the CDR3 reads CASSIVAGEASYEQYF. The CDR3 DNA is TGTGCCAGTAGTATTGTCGCGGGGGAGGCCTCCTACGAGCAGTACTTC.

The CDR3 region has the DNA TGTGCCAGTAGTCCAGGCAAGGGTTTAGAAGATACGCAGTATTTT. Its translation is CASSPGKGLEDTQYF. The chain recombines TRBV19 with TRBJ2-3; D not resolved. Trimming cost V 5 bases and J 5 bases, with 17 bases left between them. Germline V gives CDR1 LNHDA, CDR2 SQIVND (reference sequence). The CDR3 totals 15 residues.

The gene calls are TRBV27 and TRBJ1-2; the D gene is possibly TRBD1 (5 bases). Germline-derived CDR1 and CDR2 are MNHEY and SMNVEV (reference sequence). With 1 base removed from V and 8 bases from J, the gap between germline ends came to 11 bases. The CDR3 is 13 amino acids. The CDR3 nucleotides are TGTGCCAGCAGTTTATTGTCAGGGAGAGGCTACACCTTC. It codes for CASSLLSGRGYTF.

The V gene is TRBV7-9, the J gene TRBJ1-5; 8 positions match TRBD1. V gave up 6 bases and J gave up 8 bases; unmatched junction bases: 9. The CDR3 sequence is 14 residues long. Germline-derived CDR1 and CDR2 are SEHNR and FQNEAQ (reference sequence). The CDR3 DNA follows: TGTGCCAGCAGTAGGACAGGGCCTTTTGAGCCCCAGCATTTT. Protein: CASSRTGPFEPQHF.

This clone was found once. The chain employs TRBV6-6 and TRBJ1-4; 9 nucleotides agree with TRBD1. The V segment lost 6 bases and the J segment 4 bases; nucleotides outside the gene matches: 3. CDR1 and CDR2 (germline): MNHNY, SVGAGI (reference sequence). The CDR3 contains 14 residues. The CDR3 protein is CASRQGARNEKLFF. The CDR3 DNA follows: TGTGCCAGCAGACAGGGGGCGCGTAATGAAAAACTGTTTTTT.

The chain employs TRBV9 and TRBJ1-2, with TRBD1 as a possible D gene (6 bases). Germline assignment: CDR1 SGDLS and CDR2 YYNGEE. This CDR3 is 15 amino acids long. V dropped 0 bases and J dropped 0 bases, with 9 bases sitting between them. The CDR3 DNA reads TGTGCCAGCAGCGTAGGGGGGCTAACTAACTATGGCTACACCTTC. This translates into CASSVGGLTNYGYTF.